A single sample is the source of the 25 T cell receptor beta chains below, sequenced in a study of human T cells and chemical hapten exposure. Time point noted: patch test 2, 6 weeks after DPC sensitization. As for treatment: therapeutic diphenylcyclopropenone sensitization with weekly scalp DPC. Each CDR3 protein gets one entry after TCRdb re-called the RACE reads with MiXCR. Of more than 85,000 distinct CDR3 sequences in the sample, roughly 9.6% were seen once. The specimen comprised whole blood, sampled in connection with sensitization to the hapten diphenylcyclopropenone (DPC). All receptors derive from a man aged 40-49 years with alopecia areata. Some clones in this sample may be carry-over from other donors' samples.

This clonotype was observed a handful of times. This chain joins TRBV27 and TRBJ1-5; 8 bases line up with TRBD1. Germline-derived CDR1 and CDR2 are MNHEY and SMNVEV (reference sequence). Losses at the gene ends were 2 bases for V and 5 bases for J; bases not matched to a gene: 5. The CDR3 is made up of 15 amino acids. For the CDR3, the DNA is TGTGCCAGCAGTTTAAGGGCAGGGGGCTATCAGCCCCAGCATTTT. It translates to CASSLRAGGYQPQHF.

At least ten counts were recorded for this clonotype. The J gene is TRBJ1-1, the V gene TRBV20-1; D gene uncertain. V lost 0 bases and J lost 0, with 5 bases in between. The CDR3 loop spans 13 amino acids. Germline V gene sequence: CDR1 DFQATT, CDR2 SNEGSKA (reference sequence). The CDR3 reads CSAREWVNTEAFF. The CDR3 nucleotides are TGCAGTGCTAGAGAGTGGGTGAACACTGAAGCTTTCTTT.

The chain couples TRBV30 to TRBJ1-2, with D tentatively TRBD1 (6 bases). CDR3 length: 13 residues. From germline, CDR1 is GTSNPN and CDR2 SVGIG (reference sequence). V was cut by 1 base and J by 2 bases, with 8 bases left in between. DNA of the CDR3: TGTGCCTGGAGTGCCACAGGGAACTATGGCTACACCTTC. It encodes CAWSATGNYGYTF.

This clonotype was seen a few times. The V and J genes are TRBV6-2 or TRBV6-3 and TRBJ2-5; 13 bases match TRBD2. The germline CDR1 and CDR2 sequences are MNHEY and SVGEGT. J gave up 0 bases and V 6 bases, and 7 bases lay outside the gene matches. CDR3 size: 17 residues. CDR3 sequence: CASRGLAGATYQETQYF. The CDR3 DNA is TGTGCCAGCAGAGGACTAGCGGGAGCAACCTACCAAGAGACCCAGTACTTC.

This chain links TRBV4-2 with TRBJ2-3; D is unresolved. CDR1 and CDR2 from the germline V gene are LGHNA and YNFKEQ. The CDR3 runs to 15 residues. With 2 bases removed from V and 0 bases from J, the gap between germline ends came to 9 bases. The CDR3, as DNA: TGTGCCAGCAGCCAAACAACAGTTAGCACAGATACGCAGTATTTT. As protein: CASSQTTVSTDTQYF.

This clonotype was seen only a few times. The chain has TRBV2 and TRBJ2-7; D unresolved. This CDR3 region has 12 residues. Germline assignment: CDR1 SNHLY and CDR2 FYNNEI. Trimming took off 2 bases at V and 5 bases at J, with 7 bases between the two ends. The CDR3 is CASSEPPHEQYF. The CDR3 DNA follows: TGTGCCAGCAGTGAACCCCCCCACGAGCAGTACTTC.

The sample holds a few counts of this clonotype. The CDR3 bases are TGTGCCAGCAGCGGGACAGGCCTTTACTATGGCTACACCTTC. Its protein is CASSGTGLYYGYTF. The chain employs TRBV7-9 and TRBJ1-2, with 8 bases fitting TRBD1. Unmatched junction bases numbered 5, after V lost 5 bases and J lost 3 bases. Germline lookup yields CDR1 SEHNR and CDR2 FQNEAQ (reference sequence). The CDR3 spans 14 residues.

This clonotype came up a few times. The chain links TRBV7-9 to TRBJ2-1, with D perhaps assigned TRBD1 or TRBD2 (6 bases each). This CDR3 is built from 16 residues. Trimming left V 1 base short and J 4 bases short, with 14 bases between. CDR1 and CDR2 from the germline V gene are SEHNR and FQNEAQ (reference sequence). The DNA for the CDR3 is TGTGCCAGCAGCTTAGGTGGGGGGCTTCAATACAATGAGCAGTTCTTC. Translated: CASSLGGGLQYNEQFF.

This clonotype was found many times. The chain is built from TRBV7-2 and TRBJ2-7, with 7 bases identical to TRBD2. CDR1 and CDR2 (germline): SGHTA, FQGNSA. Trimming took 5 bases from V and 3 from J; bases not matched to a gene: 10. This CDR3 is 15 amino acids long. CDR3 nucleotides: TGTGCCAGCAGCCCCGCGGTCGGGGGGTACTACGAGCAGTACTTC. Translation: CASSPAVGGYYEQYF.

This clonotype has more than one count but fewer than ten. V and J are TRBV28 and TRBJ2-6; no clear D. The CDR3 runs 13 residues. The germline V gene has CDR1 MDHEN and CDR2 SYDVKM. Trimming stripped 4 bases from V and 5 bases from J, with 6 bases between. Written as DNA, the CDR3 is TGTGCCAGCAGTTGGGAATGGGCCAACGTCCTGACTTTC. Protein product: CASSWEWANVLTF. Based on the CDR3 plus reference TRBV28 and TRBJ2-6, the full variable domain is DVKVTQSSRYLVKRTGEKVFLECVQDMDHENMFWYRQDPGLGLRLIYFSYDVKMKEKGDIPEGYSVSREKKERFSLILESASTNQTSMYLCASSWEWANVLTFGAGSRLTVL.

The CDR3 protein is CASTRGDNEQFF. CDR3 nucleotide sequence: TGTGCCAGCACTCGTGGGGACAATGAGCAGTTCTTC. This chain links TRBV12-3 or TRBV12-4 with TRBJ2-1, with unresolved D. Trimming took 7 bases from V and 5 from J, leaving 9 bases between them. There are 12 residues in the CDR3.

This clonotype has a count of ten or more. J is TRBJ1-1 and V is TRBV20-1, with no clear D. Trimming removed 4 bases at V and 1 base at J, with 4 bases between. CDR1 DFQATT and CDR2 SNEGSKA come from the germline V gene (reference sequence). The CDR3 covers 11 residues. This CDR3 reads CSATGNTEAFF. The CDR3 region has the DNA TGCAGTGCTACGGGGAACACTGAAGCTTTCTTT.

This clonotype was detected a few times. In nucleotides, the CDR3 is TGCGCCAGCAGCTCGGGCGGGGGGAGCTCCTACGAGCAGTACGTC. Protein: CASSSGGGSSYEQYV. The rearrangement uses TRBV5-1 and TRBJ2-7; 8 bases align to TRBD2. CDR3 length equals 15 residues. CDR1 SGHRS and CDR2 YFSETQ come from the germline V gene. Unmatched junction bases numbered 5, after V lost 3 bases and J lost 0 bases.

This clonotype was picked up many times. The V gene is TRBV12-3 or TRBV12-4, the J gene TRBJ1-2; D gene unclear. This CDR3 contains 12 residues. Trimming shortened V by 3 bases and J by 6 bases, and 8 bases separated the two germline ends. Here the CDR3 reads CASSLARDGYTF. The CDR3 coding sequence is TGTGCCAGCAGTTTGGCAAGGGATGGCTACACCTTC.

This clonotype was counted only a few times. The chain uses TRBV7-9 and TRBJ1-1, with D hard to call. The CDR3 sequence is 13 residues long. V lost 1 base, J lost 6 bases, and 9 bases lay in between. Germline assignment: CDR1 SEHNR and CDR2 FQNEAQ (reference sequence). The CDR3 spells CASSLGGGSEAFF. DNA for the CDR3: TGTGCCAGCAGCTTAGGGGGAGGCTCTGAAGCTTTCTTT.

This clonotype has only a few counts. The CDR3 loop is CAWSALLETTGDELFF. The CDR3, as DNA: TGTGCCTGGAGTGCCCTCCTTGAAACCACAGGGGATGAACTGTTTTTT. This rearrangement joins TRBV30 to TRBJ1-4; 7 nucleotides match TRBD1. Germline-derived CDR1 and CDR2 are GTSNPN and SVGIG (reference sequence). The J segment lost 12 bases and the V segment lost 1 base, leaving 17 bases of the junction unmatched. This CDR3 is built from 16 residues.

The chain recombines TRBV14 with TRBJ2-1, with TRBD1 identical over 7 bases. Trimming removed 0 bases from V and 1 base from J; junction bases left unmatched: 3. This CDR3 spans 16 amino acids. CDR1 and CDR2 from the germline V gene are SGHDN and FVKESK. For the CDR3, the DNA is TGTGCCAGCAGCCAAGATCGGGACAGTTCCTACAATGAGCAGTTCTTC. It codes for CASSQDRDSSYNEQFF.

V usage is TRBV5-1 and J usage is TRBJ2-3, with 13 nucleotides matching TRBD2. From germline, CDR1 is SGHRS and CDR2 YFSETQ. Trimming removed 4 bases from V and 2 bases from J; junction bases left unmatched: 4. There are 16 residues in the CDR3. DNA for the CDR3: TGCGCCAGCAGCGAAGGGACTAGCGGGGTCACAGATACGCAGTATTTT. Translating it yields CASSEGTSGVTDTQYF.

This sequence joins TRBV27 and TRBJ2-3, with TRBD2 as a possible D gene (5 bases). Germline V gene data show CDR1 as MNHEY and CDR2 as SMNVEV (reference sequence). Trimming stripped 4 bases from V and 3 bases from J, with 17 bases between. The CDR3 is 16 amino acids. CDR3 in amino acids: CASSSPSSPLTDTQYF. The CDR3, as DNA: TGTGCCAGCAGTTCCCCATCTAGCCCGCTAACAGATACGCAGTATTTT.

The J gene is TRBJ1-1, the V gene TRBV6-1; D unresolved. The ends were cut back, 0 bases at V and 3 bases at J, with 2 bases in the middle. The germline V gene encodes CDR1 MNHNS and CDR2 SASEGT. This CDR3 spans 12 amino acids. CDR3 protein: CASSEADTEAFF. The CDR3 region has the DNA TGTGCCAGCAGTGAAGCCGACACTGAAGCTTTCTTT.

The genes are TRBV5-1 and TRBJ2-7; D gene unclear. Germline V gene data show CDR1 as SGHRS and CDR2 as YFSETQ. The germline V and J ends were trimmed by 0 bases and 1 base, with 14 bases remaining between them. This CDR3 contains 16 residues. Here the CDR3 reads CASSLVTGLPSYEQYF. As DNA, the CDR3 is TGCGCCAGCAGCTTGGTTACGGGCTTGCCGTCCTACGAGCAGTACTTC.

The chain has TRBV5-1 and TRBJ2-5, with TRBD1 as a possible D gene (5 bases). Per the germline V gene, CDR1 is SGHRS and CDR2 is YFSETQ. V lost 0 bases to trimming and J lost 3 bases, with 9 bases between them. This CDR3 has 14 residues. The CDR3 sequence is CASSLAPREETQYF. The CDR3 nucleotides read TGCGCCAGCAGCTTGGCCCCCAGGGAAGAGACCCAGTACTTC.

The CDR3 nucleotides are TGTGCCAGCAGCCCCCCGACACCGAACTATGGCTACACCTTC. Protein: CASSPPTPNYGYTF. This chain links TRBV11-2 with TRBJ1-2; D remains ambiguous. This CDR3 spans 14 amino acids. Trimming stripped 5 bases from V and 2 bases from J, with 12 bases between. Germline-derived CDR1 and CDR2 are SGHAT and FQNNGV.

This chain links TRBV28 with TRBJ1-2; a possible D gene is TRBD1 (5 bases). Trimming left V 5 bases short and J 3 bases short, with 28 bases between. The germline V gene has CDR1 MDHEN and CDR2 SYDVKM. This CDR3 spans 19 amino acids. As DNA, the CDR3 is TGTGCCAGCAGTCGAAAGTCCCAGGGCGGACGACCGGGGGACTATGGCTACACCTTC. It codes for CASSRKSQGGRPGDYGYTF.

The V gene is TRBV7-8, the J gene TRBJ2-5; D remains ambiguous. Germline assignment: CDR1 SGHVS and CDR2 FQNEAQ. V shed 7 bases and J shed 1 base, with 22 bases lying between them. The CDR3 totals 17 residues. The CDR3 sequence: CASIPRRVLGPQETQYF. The CDR3 bases are TGTGCCAGCATTCCACGAAGGGTGCTCGGGCCCCAAGAGACCCAGTACTTC.